This TCR beta chain was sequenced in a study of a mutant IDH1 vaccine in newly diagnosed glioma. Study context: Before enrollment, the patients had been treated with radiotherapy alone, temozolomide alone, or both together. Most of them had received both. Week 47 marked visit V13, whereas week 35 marked visit V12.

Data came from immunoSEQ multiplex PCR; TCRdb stores just in-frame clones and leaves some out. The table has about 48,000 clones, around 80% seen once. Documented time point: week 35, safety follow-up. Vaccination used 300 ug of mutant IDH1 20-mer peptide per dose, with topical imiquimod. All eight of the vaccinations patients received fell in weeks 1, 3, 5, 7, 11, 15, 19 and 23. Donors' newly diagnosed IDH1-mutant WHO grade 3 or 4 astrocytomas lacked nuclear ATRX. Germline V gives CDR1 SNHLY, CDR2 FYNNEI. Between the trimmed V and J ends, which lost 2 bases and 0 bases, there was a span of 8 bases. The CDR3 sequence is 15 residues long. As to this clone: Its target is unknown.

The genes are TRBV2 and TRBJ1-5, with D hard to call. The clonotype originates from a man aged 35-49 years with glioma. This specimen consisted of PBMCs, obtained from a glioma patient whose treatment included an IDH1 peptide vaccine. CDR3 loop: CASSEQEYSNQPQHF. The CDR3 coding sequence is TGTGCCAGCAGTGAACAGGAGTATAGCAATCAGCCCCAGCATTTT. The variable domain in full, with the rest retrieved from reference TRBV2 and TRBJ1-5, is EPEVTQTPSHQVTQMGQEVILRCVPISNHLYFYWYRQILGQKVEFLVSFYNNEISEKSEIFDDQFSVERPDGSNFTLKIRSTKLEDSAMYFCASSEQEYSNQPQHFGDGTRLSIL.